This is a list of T cell receptor beta chains from one sample in a study of Graves' ophthalmopathy and Graves' hyperthyroidism. TCRdb fed the multiplex PCR reads into MiXCR, producing one record per CDR3 protein. The table records 1 million to 1.3 million distinct CDR3 sequences, roughly 35% of them present only once. Input material: peripheral blood or thyroid tissue (not recorded which). These receptors all stem from an adult man with Graves' hyperthyroidism. Each CDR3 is given with its conserved first and last residue. Each record gives: clone size, D gene, J gene, V gene, CDR3 DNA, CDR3 protein. A D gene is named only where the DNA matches it firmly. The size of a clone is reported for some rows only, either as once, few or many, or as a class for expanded clones.

. | TRBD1 | TRBJ1-2 | TRBV10-3 | TGTGCCATCAGTTATGACAGGGGGCCCAATGGCTACACCTTC | CAISYDRGPNGYTF
. | . | TRBJ1-1 | TRBV6-6 | TGTGCCAGCAATGACCCATTGGGGAACACTGAAGCTTTCTTT | CASNDPLGNTEAFF
. | . | TRBJ2-7 | TRBV6-5 | TGTGCCAGCAGTGCCAACGATCGGGACGTCTTC | CASSANDRDVF
few | . | TRBJ1-2 | TRBV12-3/TRBV12-4 | TGTGCCAGCAGTTTAGACGGGGGAGTCGGCTACACCTTC | CASSLDGGVGYTF
. | TRBD1 | TRBJ1-1 | TRBV7-3 | TGTGCCAGCAGCCGTGGACAGGGGATCGCAGCTTTCTTT | CASSRGQGIAAFF
few | TRBD2 | TRBJ2-7 | TRBV7-9 | TGTGCCAGCAGCTTTTTTCCATCTAGCGGGGGGTCGAGCTCCTACGAGCAGTACTTC | CASSFFPSSGGSSSYEQYF
. | . | TRBJ2-7 | TRBV10-3 | TGTGCCATCAGTGCTAGTGACAGTTCCTACGAGCAGTACTTC | CAISASDSSYEQYF
. | TRBD1 | TRBJ1-6 | TRBV4-1 | TGCGCCAGTACCGGACAGGGCTGGAATTCACCCCTCCACTTT | CASTGQGWNSPLHF
once | TRBD1 | TRBJ1-5 | TRBV20-1 | TGCAGTGCCTCAGGACAGGGCCCTCAGCCCCAGCATTTT | CSASGQGPQPQHF
. | TRBD1 | TRBJ2-7 | TRBV25-1 | TGTGCCAGCAGTGTACTACAGGGGGCGGGCGAGCAGTACTTC | CASSVLQGAGEQYF
. | . | TRBJ1-4 | TRBV6-2/TRBV6-3 | TGTGCCGGAAGATTGGACGCAACTAATGAAAAACTGTTTTTT | CAGRLDATNEKLFF
. | . | TRBJ2-7 | TRBV10-3 | TGTGCCATCAGGGACCTATCGAGGGGGGACGAGCAGTACTTC | CAIRDLSRGDEQYF
. | TRBD2 | TRBJ2-7 | TRBV14 | TGTGCCAGCAGCCAAGCCCGAACTAGCGTTTACGAGCAGTACTTC | CASSQARTSVYEQYF
. | . | TRBJ2-5 | TRBV5-1 | TGTGCCAGCAGTTTGTCTCAGCGACAAGAGACCCAGTACTTC | CASSLSQRQETQYF
. | TRBD2 | TRBJ2-5 | TRBV6-5 | TGTGCCAGCAGTGCAAGCGGGGTTGGGACCCAGTACTTC | CASSASGVGTQYF
. | . | TRBJ2-2 | TRBV7-9 | TGTGCCAGCAGCTTAGCCGCTCCAGCCAACACCGGGGAGCTGTTTTTT | CASSLAAPANTGELFF
. | TRBD1 | TRBJ1-2 | TRBV7-2 | TGTGCCAGCAGCAAATCAGGGGGCCAAGGCTACACCTTC | CASSKSGGQGYTF
few | . | TRBJ2-5 | TRBV7-2 | TGTGCCAGTAGCTTAGATCACACGTACCAAGAGACCCAGTACTTC | CASSLDHTYQETQYF
. | . | TRBJ2-5 | TRBV7-2 | TGTGCCAGCTCACCATTGTCCCCTCCCCAAGAGACCCAGTACTTC | CASSPLSPPQETQYF
many | . | TRBJ1-1 | TRBV5-1 | TGCGCCAGCAGCCTGGAAAGGGGGAGCCCTCGGATTTTCTTT | CASSLERGSPRIFF
. | . | TRBJ1-1 | TRBV30 | TGTGCCTGGGGCCGGGGGTCACGGACTGAAGCTTTCTTT | CAWGRGSRTEAFF
. | TRBD2 | TRBJ2-7 | TRBV6-1 | TGTGCCAGCAGTGAACGGGCTAGCGGGATCTACGAGCAGTACTTC | CASSERASGIYEQYF
many | TRBD1 | TRBJ2-5 | TRBV10-3 | TGTGCCATCAGTGATCGATACAGGGGTGGCGGAGAGACCCAGTACTTC | CAISDRYRGGGETQYF
. | . | TRBJ1-6 | TRBV9 | TGTGCCAGCAGCGGGATGGATAATTCACCCCTCCACTTT | CASSGMDNSPLHF
. | . | TRBJ2-7 | TRBV12-3/TRBV12-4 | TGTGCCAGCAGATCGGGATTTTACGAGCAGTACTTC | CASRSGFYEQYF
many | . | TRBJ2-5 | TRBV20-1 | TGCAGTGCTCCCGCGCCCATCCAAGAGACCCAGTACTTC | CSAPAPIQETQYF
few | TRBD1 | TRBJ1-2 | TRBV6-2/TRBV6-3 | TGTGCCAGCAACGACAGGGCTGCTCTCACCTTC | CASNDRAALTF
few | . | TRBJ2-3 | TRBV4-1 | TGCGCCAGCAGTCTGGAGGGGCTCGGCACAGATACGCAGTATTTT | CASSLEGLGTDTQYF
many | TRBD1 | TRBJ1-4 | TRBV5-5 | TGTGCCAGCAGGATGACAGGGGATGAAAAACTGTTTTTT | CASRMTGDEKLFF
few | . | TRBJ2-2 | TRBV12-3/TRBV12-4 | TGTGCCAGCAGTTGGGCAGGGAGGAACACCGGGGAGCTGTTTTTT | CASSWAGRNTGELFF
many | . | TRBJ2-2 | TRBV10-2 | TGCGCCAGCGCCTCGAACACCGGGGAGCTGTTTTTT | CASASNTGELFF
. | TRBD2 | TRBJ2-5 | TRBV10-1 | TGCGCCAGCCCTAGCGGGAGGGCCCGAGAGACCCAGTACTTC | CASPSGRARETQYF
. | . | TRBJ2-5 | TRBV7-2 | TGTGCCAGCAGCTTATGGGCAGGGAGTAACAATCAGCCCCAGTACTTC | CASSLWAGSNNQPQYF
. | . | TRBJ2-3 | TRBV7-6 | TGTGCCAGCAGCTTAGGCCCCAGGCTAGCCTCGGTGGATACGCAGTATTTT | CASSLGPRLASVDTQYF
. | TRBD1 | TRBJ1-5 | TRBV12-3/TRBV12-4 | TGTGCCAGCAGTTTTAGGATTTGGACAGGGCGTCAGCCCCAGCATTTT | CASSFRIWTGRQPQHF
. | . | TRBJ2-7 | TRBV11-2 | TGTGCCAGCAGCCCACGCCTCGATCAGGAGCAGTACTTC | CASSPRLDQEQYF
. | TRBD1 | TRBJ2-6 | TRBV24-1 | TGTGCCACCAGTGGGACAGGGGGGGCCAACGTCCTGACTTTC | CATSGTGGANVLTF
many | TRBD1 | TRBJ1-2 | TRBV5-1 | TGCGCCAGCAGCCCCGGGACAGCCGCTAACTATGGCTACACCTTC | CASSPGTAANYGYTF
many | TRBD1 | TRBJ1-6 | TRBV19 | TGTGCCAGTAGTGGAGAGACAGGGGGCCCGCTTAATTCACCCCTCCACTTT | CASSGETGGPLNSPLHF
many | . | TRBJ1-4 | TRBV10-3 | TGTGCCATCGGACGGCCTGAAAAACTGTTTTTT | CAIGRPEKLFF
. | TRBD1 | TRBJ2-7 | TRBV29-1 | TGCAGCAGCACGTGGACAGGGGCCTCACTACGCGACGAGCAGTACTTC | CSSTWTGASLRDEQYF
. | . | TRBJ1-5 | TRBV4-1 | TGCGCCAGCAGCCAAAAGGTAGGAGGGTATCAGCCCCAGCATTTT | CASSQKVGGYQPQHF
few | . | TRBJ2-7 | TRBV20-1 | TGCAGTGCTAGAGGGGAGCGGAGTTCCTACGAGCAGTACTTC | CSARGERSSYEQYF
few | TRBD1 | TRBJ2-2 | TRBV4-2 | TGTGCCAGCAGCCAAGTGTCGACAGGGGGATCGAACACCGGGGAGCTGTTTTTT | CASSQVSTGGSNTGELFF
many | . | TRBJ1-1 | TRBV7-2 | TGTGCCAGCAGCCCTCAGGACGGGATAGGGCTGGTTCACACTGAAGCTTTCTTT | CASSPQDGIGLVHTEAFF
many | . | TRBJ2-7 | TRBV10-1 | TGCGCCAGCAGTGAGGCGGGACAGCCAGAGCAGTACTTC | CASSEAGQPEQYF
. | . | TRBJ1-4 | TRBV7-9 | TGTGCCAGCAGCTTAGAGTCAAGGACGGGTGGGGAAAAACTGTTTTTT | CASSLESRTGGEKLFF
many | . | TRBJ1-6 | TRBV10-3 | TGTGCCATCAGTGGGAGACAGGCTTCACCCCTCCACTTT | CAISGRQASPLHF
many | . | TRBJ1-5 | TRBV2 | TGTGCCAGCAGTGAAGGGAGCACCATGCGTCAGCCCCAGCATTTT | CASSEGSTMRQPQHF
. | . | TRBJ1-1 | TRBV4-1 | TGCGCCAGCAGCCAAGACAGGGTTATTCTTATTATGTCTGAAGCTTTCTTT | CASSQDRVILIMSEAFF
once | . | TRBJ1-2 | TRBV4-2 | TGTGCCAGCAGCCAAGACCCTCGCACAGGGTTTACCTATGGCTGCACCTTC | CASSQDPRTGFTYGCTF
. | TRBD1 | TRBJ1-2 | TRBV15 | TGTGCCACCAGCAGAACGGGACAGAAAGACTACACCTTC | CATSRTGQKDYTF
many | TRBD1 | TRBJ1-6 | TRBV14 | TGTGCCAGCAGGCCAGGGGGCGCGGGATCACCCCTCCACTTT | CASRPGGAGSPLHF